This T cell receptor (beta chain) stems from a study of beta chain features in type 1 diabetes listed by TCRdb under 2018. Context from the whole study: No differences in mean age, gender distribution, total cell number or subset yield were found between patients and healthy donors. Across all samples, some 99 million sorted cells were examined, and cell number per subset correlated strongly with RNA yield. In the study, recently diagnosed type 1 diabetes patients and matched healthy donors were compared on the TCRB repertoires of their sorted circulating CD4+ T cell subsets. Regulatory and stem cell-like memory subsets were isolated from only 8 patients and roughly 8 healthy donors, whereas naive and central memory subsets came from all 28 donors. Points the paper makes about the study in general: Naive, central memory and regulatory TCRB repertoires appeared to be more similar among patients than among healthy donors. Shorter templates might be favored by PCR, yet because patient and control samples were amplified and corrected together, any such skew would affect both groups equally. Sequencing cDNA rather than genomic DNA could over-represent highly expressing activated cells, although activation and CD3 levels did not differ between groups. At VDJ recombination sites, type 1 diabetes patients had fewer insertions and more deleted nucleotides, which implies abnormalities in thymic rearrangement. Because the HLA sub-analyses included only small numbers of individuals, any influence of HLA type on TCRB rearrangement was left unresolved. A moderate but significant shortening of TCRB CDR3 length was observed in type 1 diabetes patients in all four CD4+ subsets.

As to this clone: The antigen it binds to is not known. One base away there is no much larger clone; base qualities are not given.

A single peripheral blood draw of approximately 0.11 L on average was collected from each donor into heparinised tubes. A BD FACSAria II was used to sort naive, central memory, regulatory and stem cell-like memory CD4+ T cells with a panel that included CD45RO, CCR7, CD25, CD127, CD95 and CD27. All sorted populations exceeded 95% purity. PBMCs were isolated right away by Lymphoprep density gradient centrifugation and were stained directly, without culture. Samples were stained and sorted in pairs, with one healthy donor and one patient per experiment, so that batch effects were minimized. The High Capacity cDNA Reverse Transcription Kit was used to reverse transcribe all of the isolated RNA, meaning that expressed TCRB transcripts were what got sequenced. Naive, central memory and regulatory T cell samples underwent deep immunoSEQ sequencing, averaging around 3.9 million total reads per sample. Sorted cells were lysed in RLT buffer and RNA was extracted with DNase-treated RNeasy Micro or Mini kits, depending on cell number. Each cell subset was processed separately to prevent cross-contamination, with patient and healthy donor samples processed together. TCRB sequences were amplified from cDNA with the immunoSEQ multiplex PCR, producing 87-bp fragments spanning the CDR3 region. Amplicons were sequenced on the Illumina HiSeq platform. In the authors' own workflow: Synthetic template baselines were used to correct PCR bias computationally, reads within Hamming distance 2 were collapsed together, and singletons that could not be merged were discarded. Reads were aligned against IMGT so that V, D and J genes, CDR3 length and insertions or deletions at six rearrangement sites could be assigned. Clonotype counts were normalized to sorted cell number within each subset before computing true diversity and Gini coefficients with the tcR R package. Repertoire sharing was quantified using the overlap coefficient calculated on TCRB nucleotide sequences. Out-of-frame TCRB sequences from naive cells were analyzed as a proxy for the pre-selection repertoire. TCRdb retrieved this table from immuneACCESS and kept in-frame rearrangements only. Not all clones are present; in checked studies, unresolved V genes account for under half, and no reason is known for the remainder. V and J calls and clone size are given by that table; D and trimming were obtained from the DNA. The sample table lists 350,000 to 450,000 clones, approximately 16% of them with a count of one. The ten top clones hold more than 0.015% of the sample.

From the cysteine through the phenylalanine, the CDR3 covers 12 amino acids. The retained sequence is limited to the CDR3, 36 bases, with the frame set at the first base. According to the germline V gene (reference sequence), CDR1 reads GTSNPN and CDR2 reads SVGIG. The V and J ends are trimmed by 3 bases and 3 bases, leaving 8 bases between them. The TCR was taken from a woman aged 18 to 35 in good health. The receptor chain draws on TRBV30 and TRBJ1-1, with an unclear D gene assignment. The source material was naive CD4+ T cells from blood. Taken with the paper, the label for cell subset or site translates to: true naive CD4+ T cells. CDR3 sequence: CAWRRRDTEAFF. The DNA is as follows: TGTGCCTGGAGACGGAGGGACACTGAAGCTTTCTTT. The CDR3, completed at both ends by the reference TRBV30 and TRBJ1-1 genes, gives the full variable domain SQTIHQWPATLVQPVGSPLSLECTVEGTSNPNLYWYRQAAGRGLQLLFYSVGIGQISSEVPQNLSASRPQDRQFILSSKKLLLSDSGFYLCAWRRRDTEAFFGQGTRLTVV.